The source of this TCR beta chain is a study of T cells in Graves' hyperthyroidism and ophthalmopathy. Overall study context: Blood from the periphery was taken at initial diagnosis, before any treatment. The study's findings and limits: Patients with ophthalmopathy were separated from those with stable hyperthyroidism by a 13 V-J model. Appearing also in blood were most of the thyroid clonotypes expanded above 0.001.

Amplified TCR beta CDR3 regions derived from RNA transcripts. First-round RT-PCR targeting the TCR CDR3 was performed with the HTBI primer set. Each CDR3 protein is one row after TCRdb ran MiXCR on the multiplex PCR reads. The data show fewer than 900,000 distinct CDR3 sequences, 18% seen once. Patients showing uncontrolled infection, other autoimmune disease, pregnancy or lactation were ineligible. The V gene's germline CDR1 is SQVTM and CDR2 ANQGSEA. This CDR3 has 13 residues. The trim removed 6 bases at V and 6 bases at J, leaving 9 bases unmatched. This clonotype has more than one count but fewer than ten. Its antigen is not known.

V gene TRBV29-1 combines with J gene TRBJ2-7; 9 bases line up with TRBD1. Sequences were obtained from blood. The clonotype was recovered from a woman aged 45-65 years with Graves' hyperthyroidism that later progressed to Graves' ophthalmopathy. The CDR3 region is CSVRLGQGSEQYF. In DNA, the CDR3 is TGCAGCGTCCGACTCGGACAGGGGAGCGAGCAGTACTTC.